This T cell receptor (beta chain) was sequenced for a study of blood T cell repertoires in COVID-19 (dated by TCRdb to about 2020). A note on the overall study: Samples covering the acute and convalescent phases of COVID-19 were provided by collaborators in the United States, Italy and Spain. The prospective study material was composed of cDNA or gDNA derived from T cells, B-cell-depleted T cells, or PBMCs. Deeply sampled blood TCRbeta repertoires from subjects exposed to, actively infected with, or recovered from COVID-19 were included in the dataset. The repertoires were made available in a free public database intended to serve as a resource for research on the immune response to SARS-CoV-2. The samples were drawn from two sources: the first 160 participants of the ongoing ImmuneRACE study, and approximately 1,300 subjects contributed by 6 global collaborators. A de-identified subject ID, COVID-19 status, age in years and sex were almost always included in the sample metadata. HLA class I and class II types, where available, came from metadata supplied by the sample provider rather than from assay-based typing.

V drops 4 bases and J drops 0 bases, leaving 14 bases in between. The CDR3 has 16 amino acids, counting the end cysteine and phenylalanine. Kept here is only the CDR3 DNA, which spans 48 bases and is read in frame from base 1. The germline V gene gives CDR1 as SGDLS and CDR2 as YYNGEE. On the study overall, not on this receptor specifically: The quantity of clinical and demographic metadata differed by source and by participant and was supplied without curation.

Participants in the prospective study were aged about 18 to 95 years, lived in approximately 26 United States geographic areas, and enrolled through a virtual design. In the prospective study, participants were assigned to cohorts based on the clinical history participants reported in a screening survey and a study questionnaire. In the prospective study, mobile phlebotomists collected whole blood, serum and a nasopharyngeal or oropharyngeal swab from each participant. Prospective study participants could optionally give additional blood draws and questionnaires over an approximately two-month period. Prospective study blood samples were shipped either frozen or at room temperature before DNA extraction. The immunoSEQ Assay, a bias-controlled multiplex PCR, was used to amplify TCRbeta CDR3 regions from genomic DNA. The authors' pipeline ran thus. Nucleated cell counts per sample were estimated from amplification of reference gene primers within the assay. To quantify the absolute abundance of each unique TCRbeta CDR3 rearrangement, sequence reads were collapsed and filtered. Productive Simpson clonality was computed per sample as the square root of Simpson's diversity index over productive rearrangements. In TCRdb, the immuneACCESS table is reduced to in-frame sequences with V and J assigned. These tables do not hold every clone; where another copy was compared, an unresolved V gene accounts for under half, and the others remain unexplained. For V, J and clone size, that table is used; D and trimming come from the DNA. In all, the sample holds around 50,000 clones, and around 80% of those were seen once. The ten largest clones represent 5.8% of the sample.

About this clone: Its specific antigen is unknown. Base qualities are not at hand, and no much larger clone is one base apart.

The sample taken for sequencing was PBMCs or T cells enriched from blood (not recorded which). This receptor was identified in a woman aged 45-65 years with acute COVID-19. The chain uses TRBV9 and TRBJ1-3, with TRBD1 as a weak D call on 6 bases. The CDR3 amino acid sequence is: CASSPWDMTSGNTIYF. Read as DNA, the sequence is TGTGCCAGCAGCCCTTGGGACATGACCTCTGGAAACACCATATATTTT.